This T cell receptor beta chain was sequenced in a study of CD8+ T cells in alopecia areata. Overall study findings and caveats: An increase in clonality over normal scalp was evident in lesional scalp, especially alopecia totalis/universalis. Among patients, TCR sharing was less clear than in mice, a difference possibly due in part to HLA diversity in the patient population.

V was cut by 5 bases and J by 6 bases, with 20 bases left in between. This CDR3 region has 15 residues. Germline V CDR1 and CDR2: SEHNR, FQNEAQ (reference sequence). In regard to this clone: Its target is unknown.

Reverse transcribed after extraction, RNA yielded cDNA as the sequencing template. Clones were sequenced by immunoSEQ multiplex PCR, and TCRdb holds only the in-frame ones, with some missing. The sample records 150,000 or so clones, 50% to 65% being singletons. The clonotype originates from a human donor in good health. The material sequenced was CD4+ T cells sorted from blood. V and J are TRBV7-9 and TRBJ2-7; the D call may be TRBD1 or TRBD2 (5 bases each). DNA for the CDR3: TGTGCCAGCAGCAGCCCCTCCGGGACCCCCTCCGAGCAGTACTTC. Translation gives CASSSPSGTPSEQYF.